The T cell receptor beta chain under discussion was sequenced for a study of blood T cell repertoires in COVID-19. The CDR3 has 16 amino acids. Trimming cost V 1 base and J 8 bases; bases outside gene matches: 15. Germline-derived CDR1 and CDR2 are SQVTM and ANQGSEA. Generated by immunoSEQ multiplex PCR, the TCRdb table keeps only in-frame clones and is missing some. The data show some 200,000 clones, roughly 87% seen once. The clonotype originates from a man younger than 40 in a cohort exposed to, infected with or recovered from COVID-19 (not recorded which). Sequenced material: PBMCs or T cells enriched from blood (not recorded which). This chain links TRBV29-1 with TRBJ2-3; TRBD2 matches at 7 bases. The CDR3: CSVEGGRALEYGTQYF. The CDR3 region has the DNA TGCAGCGTTGAAGGGGGGAGGGCACTCGAATATGGTACGCAGTATTTT.